This is a list of T cell receptor beta chains from one sample in a study of STAT5B mutations in CD4+ large granular lymphocyte leukemia. Profiling relied on immunoSEQ multiplex PCR, and the TCRdb table lists in-frame clones only, not all of them. The sample lists 8,000 or so clones; roughly nine tenths were seen once. Sequenced input: PBMCs. All receptors derive from a woman between 65 and 79 years old with CD4+ T-cell large granular lymphocyte leukemia. Both conserved end residues are part of each CDR3. The D gene is left open where the match is weak. Rows give clone size only sometimes, using once, few, many, or a class for an expanded clone.

j_call: TRBJ1-6
v_call: TRBV28
clone_size: once
d_call: TRBD1
cdr3_nt: TGTGCCAGCAGTAAACCATGGGGGACAGGGGGTTATAATTCACCCCTCCACTTT
cdr3_aa: CASSKPWGTGGYNSPLHF

j_call: TRBJ1-1
v_call: TRBV5-4
clone_size: -
d_call: -
cdr3_nt: TGTGCCAGCAGCTTGGTGGGATTGGGGACTGAAGCTTTCTTT
cdr3_aa: CASSLVGLGTEAFF

j_call: TRBJ1-1
v_call: TRBV5-1
clone_size: -
d_call: TRBD1
cdr3_nt: TGCGCCAGCAGCGAGGGGACAGGGGATGGCACTGAAGCTTTCTTT
cdr3_aa: CASSEGTGDGTEAFF

j_call: TRBJ2-3
v_call: TRBV20-1
clone_size: -
d_call: -
cdr3_nt: TGCAGTGCTATCTCTACAGATACGCAGTATTTT
cdr3_aa: CSAISTDTQYF

j_call: TRBJ2-3
v_call: TRBV5-1
clone_size: -
d_call: -
cdr3_nt: TGCGCCAGCAGCTTGGTGGGGGCCAGGGATACGCAGTATTTT
cdr3_aa: CASSLVGARDTQYF

j_call: TRBJ2-5
v_call: TRBV4-3
clone_size: -
d_call: TRBD1
cdr3_nt: TGCGCCAGCAGCCAAGAAGGGGCAGGGGGTTGGCAAGAGACCCAGTACTTC
cdr3_aa: CASSQEGAGGWQETQYF

j_call: TRBJ2-3
v_call: TRBV5-6
clone_size: -
d_call: TRBD2
cdr3_nt: TGTGCCAGCAGCCCATATGGGACTAGTAATGAAGGTACGCAGTATTTT
cdr3_aa: CASSPYGTSNEGTQYF

j_call: TRBJ1-6
v_call: TRBV5-4
clone_size: few
d_call: -
cdr3_nt: TGTGCCAGCAGCTTGGACAGGGCGGGTTCACCCCTCCACTTT
cdr3_aa: CASSLDRAGSPLHF

j_call: TRBJ2-2
v_call: TRBV4-2
clone_size: -
d_call: -
cdr3_nt: TGTGCCAGCAGCCAAGCAGGGAACACCGGGGAGCTGTTTTTT
cdr3_aa: CASSQAGNTGELFF

j_call: TRBJ1-1
v_call: TRBV14
clone_size: few
d_call: -
cdr3_nt: TGTGCCAGCAGCCTCATTTTCCGGGGGAACACTGAAGCTTTCTTT
cdr3_aa: CASSLIFRGNTEAFF

j_call: TRBJ2-5
v_call: TRBV5-1
clone_size: -
d_call: TRBD2
cdr3_nt: TGCGCCAGCAGCGCCACTAGCGTAAAAGAGACCCAGTACTTC
cdr3_aa: CASSATSVKETQYF

j_call: TRBJ2-7
v_call: TRBV6-5
clone_size: -
d_call: TRBD1
cdr3_nt: TGTGCCAGCACCGGGGGACAGGGGGCCGACGAGCAGTACTTC
cdr3_aa: CASTGGQGADEQYF

j_call: TRBJ1-2
v_call: TRBV19
clone_size: -
d_call: -
cdr3_nt: TGTGCCAGTAGTATTTGGCAGGATTATGGCTACACCTTC
cdr3_aa: CASSIWQDYGYTF

j_call: TRBJ1-1
v_call: TRBV28
clone_size: -
d_call: -
cdr3_nt: TGTGCCAGCAGTTTAGCCCTCCGGGAGGCTTTCTTT
cdr3_aa: CASSLALREAFF

j_call: TRBJ1-5
v_call: TRBV28
clone_size: -
d_call: -
cdr3_nt: TGTGCCAGCAGTTTAGGCTCTCTGGGCAATCAGCCCCAGCATTTT
cdr3_aa: CASSLGSLGNQPQHF

j_call: TRBJ2-1
v_call: TRBV6-5
clone_size: -
d_call: TRBD2
cdr3_nt: TGTGCCAGCAGTAGCGGGGGGGGTACTAATGAGCAGTTCTTC
cdr3_aa: CASSSGGGTNEQFF

j_call: TRBJ2-1
v_call: TRBV6-4
clone_size: -
d_call: TRBD1
cdr3_nt: TGTGCCAGCAGTGAAACGGACAGGGGGTTATACAATGAGCAGTTCTTC
cdr3_aa: CASSETDRGLYNEQFF

j_call: TRBJ1-3
v_call: TRBV9
clone_size: -
d_call: -
cdr3_nt: TGTGCCAGCAGCCGGGGGAACACCATATATTTT
cdr3_aa: CASSRGNTIYF

j_call: TRBJ2-7
v_call: TRBV4-1
clone_size: once
d_call: -
cdr3_nt: TGCGCCAGCAGCCCCAAACTTGGGGGCTACGAGCAGTACTTC
cdr3_aa: CASSPKLGGYEQYF

j_call: TRBJ1-2
v_call: TRBV19
clone_size: few
d_call: TRBD1
cdr3_nt: TGTGCCAGTACCTACAGGGGGAGTTATGGCTACACCTTC
cdr3_aa: CASTYRGSYGYTF

j_call: TRBJ1-1
v_call: TRBV7-2
clone_size: -
d_call: -
cdr3_nt: TGTGCCAGCAGTTTGGCAGGCCTGAACACTGAAGCTTTCTTT
cdr3_aa: CASSLAGLNTEAFF

j_call: TRBJ1-3
v_call: TRBV7-2
clone_size: -
d_call: TRBD1
cdr3_nt: TGTGCCAGCAGCCCCATTGACAGGGAAGGTGGAAACACCATATATTTT
cdr3_aa: CASSPIDREGGNTIYF

j_call: TRBJ2-1
v_call: TRBV7-7
clone_size: -
d_call: TRBD1
cdr3_nt: TGTGCTAGCAGCTTAGGGACAGGGCTCGATGAGCAGTTCTTC
cdr3_aa: CASSLGTGLDEQFF

j_call: TRBJ2-5
v_call: TRBV5-1
clone_size: -
d_call: TRBD2
cdr3_nt: TGCGCCAGCAGGACCGGGACTAGCGGGGGGGCCGGGGAGACCCAGTACTTC
cdr3_aa: CASRTGTSGGAGETQYF

j_call: TRBJ1-4
v_call: TRBV15
clone_size: once
d_call: -
cdr3_nt: TGTGCCACCAGCCCCCGAGGGGCTCCTTCAACTAATGAAAAACTGTTTTTT
cdr3_aa: CATSPRGAPSTNEKLFF

j_call: TRBJ1-2
v_call: TRBV11-2
clone_size: -
d_call: TRBD1
cdr3_nt: TGTGCCAGCAGCTTAGACTTCTCAACGGACAGGGACTATGGCTACACCTTC
cdr3_aa: CASSLDFSTDRDYGYTF

j_call: TRBJ2-2
v_call: TRBV5-5
clone_size: -
d_call: TRBD1
cdr3_nt: TGTGCCAGCAGCGATGGACAGGGGGTCACCGGGGAGCTGTTTTTT
cdr3_aa: CASSDGQGVTGELFF